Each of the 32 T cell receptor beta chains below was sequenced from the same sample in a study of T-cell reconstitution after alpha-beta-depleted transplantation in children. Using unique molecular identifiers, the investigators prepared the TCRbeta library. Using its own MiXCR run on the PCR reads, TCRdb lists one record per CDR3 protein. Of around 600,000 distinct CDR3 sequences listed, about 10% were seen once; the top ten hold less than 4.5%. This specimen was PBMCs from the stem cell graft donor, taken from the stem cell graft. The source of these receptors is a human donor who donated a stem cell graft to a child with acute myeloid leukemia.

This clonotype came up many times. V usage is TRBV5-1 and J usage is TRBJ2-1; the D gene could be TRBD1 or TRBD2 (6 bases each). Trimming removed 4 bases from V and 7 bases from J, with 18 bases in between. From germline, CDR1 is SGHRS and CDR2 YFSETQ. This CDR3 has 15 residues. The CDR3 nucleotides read TGCGCCAGCAGCCTGAGGGGCGGAGGGGGAAATGAGCAGTTCTTC. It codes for CASSLRGGGGNEQFF.

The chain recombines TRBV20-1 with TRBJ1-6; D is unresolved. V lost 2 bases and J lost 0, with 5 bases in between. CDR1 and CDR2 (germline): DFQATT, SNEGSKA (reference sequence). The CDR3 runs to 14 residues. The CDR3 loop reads CSARTDSYNSPLHF. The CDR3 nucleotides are TGCAGTGCTAGAACCGACTCCTATAATTCACCCCTCCACTTT.

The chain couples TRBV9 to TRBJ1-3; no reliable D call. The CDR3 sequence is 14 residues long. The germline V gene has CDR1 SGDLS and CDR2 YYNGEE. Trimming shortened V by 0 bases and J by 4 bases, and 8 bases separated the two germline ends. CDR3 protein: CASSVDLSGNTIYF. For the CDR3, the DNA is TGTGCCAGCAGCGTAGATCTGAGCGGAAACACCATATATTTT.

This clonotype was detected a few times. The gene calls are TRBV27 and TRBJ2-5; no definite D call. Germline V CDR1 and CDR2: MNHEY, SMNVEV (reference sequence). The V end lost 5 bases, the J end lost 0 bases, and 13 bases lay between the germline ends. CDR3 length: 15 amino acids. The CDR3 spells CASSPHRGNQETQYF. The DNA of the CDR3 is TGTGCCAGCAGTCCCCACCGCGGAAACCAAGAGACCCAGTACTTC.

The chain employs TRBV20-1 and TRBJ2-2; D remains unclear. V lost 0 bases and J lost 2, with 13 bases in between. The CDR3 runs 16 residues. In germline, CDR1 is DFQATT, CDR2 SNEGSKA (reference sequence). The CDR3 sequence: CSARDQRRLNTGELFF. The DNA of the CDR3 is TGCAGTGCTAGAGATCAACGGCGTTTAAACACCGGGGAGCTGTTTTTT.

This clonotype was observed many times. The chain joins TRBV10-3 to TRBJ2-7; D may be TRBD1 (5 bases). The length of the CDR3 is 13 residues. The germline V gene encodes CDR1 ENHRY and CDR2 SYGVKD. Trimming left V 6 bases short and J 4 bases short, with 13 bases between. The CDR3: CAIRAADSYEQYF. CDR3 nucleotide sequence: TGTGCCATCAGGGCTGCAGACAGTTACGAGCAGTACTTC.

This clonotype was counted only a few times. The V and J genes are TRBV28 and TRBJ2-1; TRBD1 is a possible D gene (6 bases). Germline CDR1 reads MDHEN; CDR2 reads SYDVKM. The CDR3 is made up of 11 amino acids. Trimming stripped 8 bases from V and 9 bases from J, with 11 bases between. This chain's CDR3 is CASYTGSEQFF. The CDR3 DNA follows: TGTGCCAGCTATACAGGGAGTGAGCAGTTCTTC. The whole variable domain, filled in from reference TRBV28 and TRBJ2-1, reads DVKVTQSSRYLVKRTGEKVFLECVQDMDHENMFWYRQDPGLGLRLIYFSYDVKMKEKGDIPEGYSVSREKKERFSLILESASTNQTSMYLCASYTGSEQFFGPGTRLTVL.

CDR3 sequence reads: CASSYSVGTSGSEQYF. In DNA, the CDR3 is TGTGCCAGCAGTTACTCGGTGGGGACTAGCGGGAGTGAGCAGTACTTC. The V call is TRBV6-5, the J call TRBJ2-7; the match to TRBD2 covers 14 bases. Germline V gene data show CDR1 as MNHEY and CDR2 as SVGAGI. The CDR3 runs 16 residues. V dropped 0 bases and J dropped 7; count of bases not matched to a gene: 5.

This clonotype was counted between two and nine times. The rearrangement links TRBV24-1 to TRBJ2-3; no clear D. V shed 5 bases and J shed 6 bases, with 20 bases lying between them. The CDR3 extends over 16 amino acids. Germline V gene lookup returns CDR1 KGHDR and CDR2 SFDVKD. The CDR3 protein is CATSARRAAELDTQYF. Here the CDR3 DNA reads TGTGCCACCAGTGCCCGTAGGGCGGCTGAGCTGGATACGCAGTATTTT.

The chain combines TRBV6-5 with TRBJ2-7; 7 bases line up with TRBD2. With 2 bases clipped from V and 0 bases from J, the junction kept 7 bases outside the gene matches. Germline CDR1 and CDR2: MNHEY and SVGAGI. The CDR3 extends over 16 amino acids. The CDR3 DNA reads TGTGCCAGCAGTTACGGCCTAGCGGCCAACTCCTACGAGCAGTACTTC. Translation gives CASSYGLAANSYEQYF.

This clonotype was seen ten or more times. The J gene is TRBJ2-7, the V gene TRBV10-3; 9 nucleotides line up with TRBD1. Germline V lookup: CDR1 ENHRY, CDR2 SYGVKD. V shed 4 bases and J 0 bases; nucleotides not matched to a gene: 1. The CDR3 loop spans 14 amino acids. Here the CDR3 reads CAISGDRDSYEQYF. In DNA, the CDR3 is TGTGCCATCAGTGGGGACAGGGACTCCTACGAGCAGTACTTC.

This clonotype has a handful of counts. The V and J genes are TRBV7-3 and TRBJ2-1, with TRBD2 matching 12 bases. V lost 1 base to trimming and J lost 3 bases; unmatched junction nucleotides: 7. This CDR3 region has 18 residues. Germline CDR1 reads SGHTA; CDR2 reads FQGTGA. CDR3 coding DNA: TGTGCCAGCAGCTTAATAGCTAGCGGGAGGGCCGGCTACAATGAGCAGTTCTTC. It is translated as CASSLIASGRAGYNEQFF.

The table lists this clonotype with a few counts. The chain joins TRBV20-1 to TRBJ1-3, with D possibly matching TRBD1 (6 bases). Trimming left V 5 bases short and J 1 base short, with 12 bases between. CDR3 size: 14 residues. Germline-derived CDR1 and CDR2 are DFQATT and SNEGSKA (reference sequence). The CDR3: CSAYFTGSGNTIYF. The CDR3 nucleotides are TGCAGTGCTTATTTTACAGGGTCTGGAAACACCATATATTTT.

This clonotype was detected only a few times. The CDR3 bases are TGTGCCAGCAGTCTAGACAGTCCCGCCGAGCAGTACTTC. Translating gives CASSLDSPAEQYF. The J gene is TRBJ2-7, the V gene TRBV12-3 or TRBV12-4; TRBD1 might be the D (5 bases). This CDR3 has 13 amino acids. The V end was cut by 5 bases, the J end by 6 bases, with 14 bases between.

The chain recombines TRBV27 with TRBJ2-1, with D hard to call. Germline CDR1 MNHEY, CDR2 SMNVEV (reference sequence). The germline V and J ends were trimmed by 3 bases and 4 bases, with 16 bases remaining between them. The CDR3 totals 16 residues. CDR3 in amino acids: CASSFEARMGYNEQFF. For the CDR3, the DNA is TGTGCCAGCAGTTTTGAGGCTAGGATGGGATACAATGAGCAGTTCTTC.

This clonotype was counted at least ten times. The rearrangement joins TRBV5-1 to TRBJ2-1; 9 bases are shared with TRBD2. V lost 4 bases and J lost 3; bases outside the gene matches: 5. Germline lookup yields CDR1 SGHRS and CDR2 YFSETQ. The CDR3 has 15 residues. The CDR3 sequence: CASSPQTSGYNEQFF. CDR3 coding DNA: TGCGCCAGCAGCCCGCAGACTAGCGGCTACAATGAGCAGTTCTTC.

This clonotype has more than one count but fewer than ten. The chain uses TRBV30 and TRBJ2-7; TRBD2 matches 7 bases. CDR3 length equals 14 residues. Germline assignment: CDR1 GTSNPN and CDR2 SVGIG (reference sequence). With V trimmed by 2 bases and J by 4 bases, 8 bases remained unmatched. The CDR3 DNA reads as TGTGCCTGGAGTTTCGGGGGGAGCGGATACGAGCAGTACTTC. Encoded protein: CAWSFGGSGYEQYF.

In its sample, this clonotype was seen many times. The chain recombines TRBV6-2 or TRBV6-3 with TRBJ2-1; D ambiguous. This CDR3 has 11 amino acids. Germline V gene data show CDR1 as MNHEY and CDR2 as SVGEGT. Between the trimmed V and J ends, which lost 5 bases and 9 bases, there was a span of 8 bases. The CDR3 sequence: CASSNFAEQFF. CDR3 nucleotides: TGTGCCAGCAGTAATTTTGCTGAGCAGTTCTTC.

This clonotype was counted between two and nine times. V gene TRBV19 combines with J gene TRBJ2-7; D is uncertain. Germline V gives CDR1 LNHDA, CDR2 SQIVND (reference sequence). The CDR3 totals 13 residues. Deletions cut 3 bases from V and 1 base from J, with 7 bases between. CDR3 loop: CASSIPPSYEQYF. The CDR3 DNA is TGTGCCAGTAGTATCCCACCTTCCTACGAGCAGTACTTC. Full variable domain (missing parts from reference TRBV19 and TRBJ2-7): DGGITQSPKYLFRKEGQNVTLSCEQNLNHDAMYWYRQDPGQGLRLIYYSQIVNDFQKGDIAEGYSVSREKKESFPLTVTSAQKNPTAFYLCASSIPPSYEQYFGPGTRLTVT.

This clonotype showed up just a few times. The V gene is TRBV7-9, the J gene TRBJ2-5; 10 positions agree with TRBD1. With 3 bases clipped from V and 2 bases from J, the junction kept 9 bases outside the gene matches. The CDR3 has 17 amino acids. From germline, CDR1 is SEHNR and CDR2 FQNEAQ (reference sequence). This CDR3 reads CASSFRAGTGDQETQYF. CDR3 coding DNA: TGTGCCAGCAGCTTCAGGGCGGGGACAGGGGATCAAGAGACCCAGTACTTC.

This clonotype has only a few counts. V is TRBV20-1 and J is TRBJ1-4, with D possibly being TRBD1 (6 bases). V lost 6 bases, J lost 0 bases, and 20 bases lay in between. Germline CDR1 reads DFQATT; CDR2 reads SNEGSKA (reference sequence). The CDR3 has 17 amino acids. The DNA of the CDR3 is TGCAGTGCCCGAATGTGGCAGGGGAAAGCAACTAATGAAAAACTGTTTTTT. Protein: CSARMWQGKATNEKLFF.

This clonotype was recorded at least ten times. The chain's CDR3 is CASSASSGISGEKLFF. The CDR3 DNA reads TGTGCCAGCAGCGCTTCCTCTGGGATTTCAGGTGAAAAACTGTTTTTT. The chain couples TRBV9 to TRBJ1-4; D remains unclear. V was trimmed by 3 bases and J by 7 bases, leaving 19 bases between them. The germline gives CDR1 SGDLS, CDR2 YYNGEE. CDR3 size: 16 residues.

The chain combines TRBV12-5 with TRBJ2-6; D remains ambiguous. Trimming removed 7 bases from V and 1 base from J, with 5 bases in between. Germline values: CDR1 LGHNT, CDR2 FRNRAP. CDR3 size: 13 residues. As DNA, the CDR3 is TGTGCTAGTGCCCCATCTGGGGCCAACGTCCTGACTTTC. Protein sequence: CASAPSGANVLTF.

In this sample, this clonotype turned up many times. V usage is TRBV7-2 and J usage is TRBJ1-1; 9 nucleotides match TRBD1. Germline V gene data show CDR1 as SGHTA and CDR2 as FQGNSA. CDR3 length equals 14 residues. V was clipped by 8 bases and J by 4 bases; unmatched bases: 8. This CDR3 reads CASGTGTGFTEAFF. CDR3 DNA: TGTGCCAGCGGCACCGGGACAGGGTTCACTGAAGCTTTCTTT.

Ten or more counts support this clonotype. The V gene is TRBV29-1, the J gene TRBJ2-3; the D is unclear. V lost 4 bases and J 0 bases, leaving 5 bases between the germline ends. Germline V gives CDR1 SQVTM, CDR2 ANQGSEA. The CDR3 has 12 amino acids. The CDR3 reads CSVGLSTDTQYF. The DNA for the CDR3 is TGCAGCGTTGGACTCAGCACAGATACGCAGTATTTT.

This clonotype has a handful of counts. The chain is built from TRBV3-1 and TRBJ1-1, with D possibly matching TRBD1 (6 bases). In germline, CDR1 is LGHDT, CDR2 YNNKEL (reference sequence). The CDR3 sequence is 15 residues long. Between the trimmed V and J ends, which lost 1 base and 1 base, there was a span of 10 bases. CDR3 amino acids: CASSQVPRGNTEAFF. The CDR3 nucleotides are TGTGCCAGCAGCCAAGTTCCCAGGGGGAACACTGAAGCTTTCTTT.

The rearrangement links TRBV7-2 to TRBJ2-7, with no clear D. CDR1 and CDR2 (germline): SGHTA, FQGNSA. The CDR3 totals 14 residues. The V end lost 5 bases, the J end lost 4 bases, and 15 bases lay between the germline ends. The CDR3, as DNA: TGTGCCAGCAGCGACGAAAGCGCGACATACGAGCAGTACTTC. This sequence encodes CASSDESATYEQYF. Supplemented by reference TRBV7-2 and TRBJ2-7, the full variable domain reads GAGVSQSPSNKVTEKGKDVELRCDPISGHTALYWYRQSLGQGLEFLIYFQGNSAPDKSGLPSDRFSAERTGGSVSTLTIQRTQQEDSAVYLCASSDESATYEQYFGPGTRLTVT.

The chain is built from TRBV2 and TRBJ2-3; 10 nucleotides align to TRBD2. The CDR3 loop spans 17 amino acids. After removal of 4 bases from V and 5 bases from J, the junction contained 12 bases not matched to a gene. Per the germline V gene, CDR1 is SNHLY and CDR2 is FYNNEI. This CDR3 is CASSAGQGLAGEDTQYF. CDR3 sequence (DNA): TGTGCCAGCAGTGCCGGCCAAGGGCTAGCGGGAGAAGATACGCAGTATTTT.

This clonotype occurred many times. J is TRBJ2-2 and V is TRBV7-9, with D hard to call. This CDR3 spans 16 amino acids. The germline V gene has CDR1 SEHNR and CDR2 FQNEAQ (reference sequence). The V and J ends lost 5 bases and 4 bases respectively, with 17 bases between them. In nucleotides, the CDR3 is TGTGCCAGCAGCCGTTTGTTAAGAGTCCCCACCGGGGAGCTGTTTTTT. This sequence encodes CASSRLLRVPTGELFF.

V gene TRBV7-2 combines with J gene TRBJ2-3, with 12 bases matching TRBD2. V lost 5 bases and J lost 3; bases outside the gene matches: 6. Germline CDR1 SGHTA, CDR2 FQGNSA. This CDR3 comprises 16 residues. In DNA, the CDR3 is TGTGCCAGCAGCCCCCGGACTAGCGGGAAAACAGATACGCAGTATTTT. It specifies CASSPRTSGKTDTQYF.

CDR3 DNA: TGTGCCACCAGCAGAGATCTGGCTGGACTAGCGGGAGACAATGAGCAGTTCTTC. It yields the protein CATSRDLAGLAGDNEQFF. V usage is TRBV15 and J usage is TRBJ2-1; 13 nucleotides match TRBD2. The CDR3 extends over 18 amino acids. Germline values: CDR1 LNHNV, CDR2 YYDKDF (reference sequence). V was pared by 0 bases and J by 5 bases, with 7 bases of the junction left unmatched.

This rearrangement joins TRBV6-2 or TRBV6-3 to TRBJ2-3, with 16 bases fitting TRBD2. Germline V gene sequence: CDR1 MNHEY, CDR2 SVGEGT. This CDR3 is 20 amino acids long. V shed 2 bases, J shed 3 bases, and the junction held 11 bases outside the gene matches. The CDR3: CASSYVPGTSGRAGTDTQYF. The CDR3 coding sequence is TGTGCCAGCAGTTACGTCCCCGGGACTAGCGGGAGGGCCGGGACAGATACGCAGTATTTT.